These 20 T cell receptor beta chains share one sample of origin, sequenced in a study of blood T cell repertoires in COVID-19. Clones were read by immunoSEQ multiplex PCR, and TCRdb kept only the in-frame ones, dropping some. The sample lists roughly 100,000 clones; around nine tenths were seen once. Sample: peripheral blood. The receptors originated from an elderly woman in a cohort sampled during active COVID-19.

The J gene is TRBJ1-2, the V gene TRBV7-8; D is undetermined. The CDR3 loop spans 17 amino acids. Germline assignment: CDR1 SGHVS and CDR2 FQNEAQ. The V end was cut by 0 bases, the J end by 5 bases, with 19 bases between. The CDR3 DNA reads as TGTGCCAGCAGCTTAGCCCCAGCAGCGGGGTTGGGGTATGGCTACACCTTC. Amino acid sequence: CASSLAPAAGLGYGYTF.

The chain has TRBV18 and TRBJ2-7, with a possible D match to TRBD2 (6 bases). CDR3 length equals 14 residues. Trimming cost V 0 bases and J 4 bases, with 10 bases left between them. Looked up from germline, CDR1 is KGHSH and CDR2 is LQKENI. The CDR3, as DNA: TGTGCCAGCTCACCACCACCCGGGGGATACGAGCAGTACTTC. Encoded protein: CASSPPPGGYEQYF. Drawing the rest from reference TRBV18 and TRBJ2-7, the complete variable domain is NAGVMQNPRHLVRRRGQEARLRCSPMKGHSHVYWYRQLPEEGLKFMVYLQKENIIDESGMPKERFSAEFPKEGPSILRIQQVVRGDSAAYFCASSPPPGGYEQYFGPGTRLTVT.

The J gene is TRBJ1-5, the V gene TRBV19; 7 bases are a match to TRBD1. Losses at the gene ends were 8 bases for V and 0 bases for J; bases not matched to a gene: 7. The germline gives CDR1 LNHDA, CDR2 SQIVND (reference sequence). The CDR3 is 15 residues long. The CDR3 reads CASSTGPYSNQPQHF. The CDR3 DNA follows: TGTGCCAGTTCGACAGGGCCCTATAGCAATCAGCCCCAGCATTTT.

The chain combines TRBV18 with TRBJ1-2; 7 bases match TRBD1. The CDR3 is 13 amino acids. V shed 6 bases, J shed 3 bases, and the junction held 4 bases outside the gene matches. Germline V lookup: CDR1 KGHSH, CDR2 LQKENI. CDR3 in DNA: TGTGCCAGCTCGTATCAGGGGGACTATGGCTACACCTTC. This codes for CASSYQGDYGYTF.

The CDR3, as DNA: TGTGCCAGCAGCTGGGGGACTAGAGGGTACAATGAGCAGTTCTTC. Its translation: CASSWGTRGYNEQFF. The chain recombines TRBV5-4 with TRBJ2-1; 8 nucleotides align to TRBD2. This CDR3 is built from 15 residues. V lost 3 bases and J lost 4; bases outside the gene matches: 6. Germline CDR1 SGHNT, CDR2 YYREEE (reference sequence).

This chain links TRBV27 with TRBJ2-4; TRBD1 aligns across 10 bases. The CDR3 is 14 amino acids. CDR1 is MNHEY and CDR2 is SMNVEV in the germline V gene (reference sequence). J lost 6 bases, V lost 6 bases, and 5 bases had no gene match. The CDR3 DNA reads TGTGCCAGCAGGGGGGACAGGGGCCTAAACATTCAGTACTTC. Its translation: CASRGDRGLNIQYF.

In the case of this clone: The germline gene is not matched at one end of the junction; a read error may be the cause. For the CDR3, the DNA is TGTGCCAGCAGATTGGAGCGTGGCTACACCTTC. This translates into CASRLERGYTF. The rearrangement uses TRBV5-8 and TRBJ1-2; D remains unclear. Germline CDR1 SGHTS, CDR2 YDEGEE. The CDR3 consists of 11 residues.

This chain connects TRBV19 to TRBJ2-7; a weak D match, TRBD2 (6 bases). Between the trimmed V and J ends, which lost 5 bases and 2 bases, there was a span of 22 bases. Germline V gene sequence: CDR1 LNHDA, CDR2 SQIVND (reference sequence). This CDR3 is 17 amino acids long. The CDR3 nucleotides are TGTGCCAGTAGTCCCCAACCCGGGACTCACTCCCCCTACGAGCAGTACTTC. Its translation is CASSPQPGTHSPYEQYF.

The chain uses TRBV6-6 and TRBJ2-2; 7 positions agree with TRBD2. This CDR3 spans 14 amino acids. Germline lookup yields CDR1 MNHNY and CDR2 SVGAGI (reference sequence). V shed 4 bases and J 4 bases; nucleotides not matched to a gene: 3. In DNA form, the CDR3 reads TGTGCCAGCAGTTTTGAGCGGGGCACCGGGGAGCTGTTTTTT. It specifies CASSFERGTGELFF.

The genes are TRBV7-9 and TRBJ2-3; 9 bases fit TRBD1. The J segment lost 1 base and the V segment lost 5 bases, leaving 4 bases of the junction unmatched. Germline CDR1 SEHNR, CDR2 FQNEAQ (reference sequence). This CDR3 region has 15 residues. CDR3: CASSGGDRGTDTQYF. DNA for the CDR3: TGTGCCAGCAGCGGCGGGGACAGGGGCACAGATACGCAGTATTTT.

This chain joins TRBV9 and TRBJ2-1, with a tentative D call TRBD2 (5 bases). V lost 0 bases, J lost 0 bases, and 7 bases lay in between. The CDR3 covers 15 residues. Germline-derived CDR1 and CDR2 are SGDLS and YYNGEE. In DNA form, the CDR3 reads TGTGCCAGCAGCGTAGTGGGGAGCTCCTACAATGAGCAGTTCTTC. Translated, it gives CASSVVGSSYNEQFF.

This chain links TRBV27 with TRBJ1-6; the D is unclear. CDR3 size: 19 residues. V was cut by 6 bases and J by 5 bases, with 26 bases left in between. Germline assignment: CDR1 MNHEY and CDR2 SMNVEV (reference sequence). CDR3 sequence reads: CASRERAMRSPPHNSPLHF. In DNA, the CDR3 is TGTGCCAGCAGGGAGAGGGCTATGAGGTCACCTCCCCATAATTCACCCCTCCACTTT.

Only a few counts were recorded for this clone. The chain uses TRBV10-2 and TRBJ2-1; 7 bases are shared with TRBD1. This CDR3 contains 13 residues. Germline CDR1 reads WSHSY; CDR2 reads SAAADI. V was clipped by 7 bases and J by 5 bases; unmatched bases: 5. CDR3 sequence (DNA): TGCGCCAGCACGGGGACAGAGCACAATGAGCAGTTCTTC. It translates to CASTGTEHNEQFF.

This chain joins TRBV6-6 and TRBJ1-3; D gene unclear. This CDR3 spans 15 amino acids. V was shortened by 8 bases and J by 0 bases, with 14 bases between the two germline ends. Per germline, CDR1 MNHNY and CDR2 SVGAGI (reference sequence). The CDR3 reads CASVPSASSGNTIYF. In nucleotides, the CDR3 is TGTGCCAGCGTACCTTCAGCGAGCTCTGGAAACACCATATATTTT.

The chain links TRBV3-1 (or the pseudogene TRBV3-2) to TRBJ2-7, with D hard to call. From germline, CDR1 is LGHDT and CDR2 YNNKEL (reference sequence). V was cut by 2 bases and J by 9 bases, with 20 bases left in between. The CDR3 has 15 residues. The CDR3 protein is CASSQRPQQQIGQYF. The CDR3 coding sequence is TGTGCCAGCAGCCAAAGGCCGCAACAGCAAATCGGGCAGTACTTC.

The chain couples TRBV19 to TRBJ2-3; 9 bases line up with TRBD2. The CDR3 contains 16 residues. Trimming took 3 bases from V and 1 from J; bases not matched to a gene: 5. Germline CDR1 LNHDA, CDR2 SQIVND (reference sequence). The CDR3 nucleotides are TGTGCCAGTAGTATCCTTGCTAGCGGGGGCACAGATACGCAGTATTTT. This translates into CASSILASGGTDTQYF.

The V call is TRBV2, the J call TRBJ2-7; D is uncertain. The CDR3 totals 12 residues. Trimming removed 6 bases from V and 1 base from J, with 7 bases in between. Germline V gene sequence: CDR1 SNHLY, CDR2 FYNNEI. Here the CDR3 DNA reads TGTGCCAGCAGACAGATATCCTACGAGCAGTACTTC. Encoded protein: CASRQISYEQYF.

Only one count was recorded for this clone. The rearrangement links TRBV11-2 to TRBJ2-2, with a tentative D call TRBD1 (5 bases). Trimming took off 0 bases at V and 7 bases at J, with 9 bases between the two ends. Germline V lookup: CDR1 SGHAT, CDR2 FQNNGV. The CDR3 runs 14 residues. The CDR3 protein is CASSLEGRGGELFF. CDR3 nucleotide sequence: TGTGCCAGCAGCTTAGAGGGTAGGGGCGGGGAGCTGTTTTTT.

This clone was observed a single time. This chain connects TRBV28 to TRBJ2-5, with D hard to call. The CDR3 has 14 residues. The ends were cut back, 5 bases at V and 2 bases at J, with 12 bases in the middle. Germline-derived CDR1 and CDR2 are MDHEN and SYDVKM. CDR3 DNA sequence: TGTGCCAGCAGTATGGCCCCGAGGCAAGAGACCCAGTACTTC. Protein sequence: CASSMAPRQETQYF.

The CDR3 bases are TGTGCCAGCACCCTAAGGGGACAGGGAGGTGAAAAACTGTTTTTT. It specifies CASTLRGQGGEKLFF. The chain recombines TRBV2 with TRBJ1-4; the match to TRBD1 covers 9 bases. This CDR3 has 15 residues. Trimming at V came to 7 bases and at J to 7 bases, leaving 10 bases not matched to a gene. The germline V gene has CDR1 SNHLY and CDR2 FYNNEI.